The T cell receptor (beta chain) described here comes from a study of identifying expanded T cells in peripheral blood. Study findings and constraints: Roughly two-week clone count variance significantly increased as total template count grew.

Turning to this clone: Its antigen remains unknown. The DNA is left out, because the CDR3 cannot be placed on it with certainty; the CDR3 is given as TCRdb lists it.

The CDR3 sequence runs 20 residues, both termini included. Germline loops: CDR1 WNHNN, CDR2 SYGVQD (reference sequence). Data came from immunoSEQ multiplex PCR; TCRdb stores just in-frame clones and leaves some out. The sample includes 75,000 to 100,000 clones, around nine tenths of them seen just once. This sequence originates from a person aged 18 to 75 in good health. Material for sequencing was blood. The chain carries TRBV10-1 and TRBJ2-7. This chain's CDR3 is CASSERQGGRAVLRPGEQYF.